Listed below are T cell receptor beta chains from one sample, sequenced in a study of CD8+ T cells in alopecia areata. Generated by immunoSEQ multiplex PCR, the TCRdb table keeps only in-frame clones and is missing some. The profile shows 90,000 to 130,000 clones, 59% of them singletons. The source material was CD8+ T cells sorted from blood. These receptors came from a human donor in good health. Each CDR3 is given with its conserved first and last residue.

>TRBJ2-5|TRBV7-9
CASSQVAGGAQETQYF
>TRBJ2-3|TRBV29-1
CSVPLAGRADTQYF
>TRBJ1-2|TRBV7-9
CASSLGGSHNYGYTF
>TRBJ2-7|TRBV7-2
CASSSPGGYEQYF
>TRBJ2-2|TRBV23-1
CASSQLAPTRENTGELFF
>TRBJ1-6|TRBV4-3
CASSQQLDRADSPLHF
>TRBJ2-3|TRBV7-9
CASSLGGPTDTQYF
>TRBJ2-3|TRBV2
CASRDRGRRTDTQYF
>TRBJ2-7|TRBV28
CASSFEVQGPGEQYF
>TRBJ2-1|TRBV2
CASSVGGGVFNEQFF
>TRBJ1-5|TRBV29-1
CSVGAGLNQPQHF